A selection of T cell receptor beta chains follows, all from one sample in a study of CD4 T cells in relation to SARS-CoV-2 and coronaviruses. These receptors' targets are unknown. Clones were sequenced by immunoSEQ multiplex PCR, and TCRdb holds only the in-frame ones, with some missing. Among just over 25,000 clones listed, 77% were seen once. Sequenced: CD4+ T cells from PBMCs, cultured in vitro. The source of these receptors is a human donor in good health. Each CDR3 is given with its conserved first and last residue. The D gene is left open where the match is weak. Some rows have no size entry. The others give once, few or many, or a class for an expanded clone.

v_gene: TRBV7-9
d_gene: TRBD1
abundance: -
j_gene: TRBJ1-2
CDR3nt: TGTGCCAGCAGCCTCAATCCGGGACAGTCCTATGGCTACACCTTC
CDR3aa: CASSLNPGQSYGYTF

v_gene: TRBV2
d_gene: TRBD2
abundance: few
j_gene: TRBJ2-3
CDR3nt: TGTGCCAGCAGTTCTAGCGGGCTCAGCACAGATACGCAGTATTTT
CDR3aa: CASSSSGLSTDTQYF

v_gene: TRBV7-2
d_gene: -
abundance: -
j_gene: TRBJ2-6
CDR3nt: TGTGCCAGCAGCCCCGCCTACTCTGGGGCCAACGTCCTGACTTTC
CDR3aa: CASSPAYSGANVLTF

v_gene: TRBV7-3
d_gene: TRBD1
abundance: -
j_gene: TRBJ1-3
CDR3nt: TGTGCCAGCAGCTCGACAGGGGGCCCAGGAAACACCATATATTTT
CDR3aa: CASSSTGGPGNTIYF

v_gene: TRBV4-3
d_gene: -
abundance: -
j_gene: TRBJ2-7
CDR3nt: TGCGCCAGCAGCCAAGACGTGGGGTCAGGGACACTCTACGAGCAGTACTTC
CDR3aa: CASSQDVGSGTLYEQYF

v_gene: TRBV19
d_gene: TRBD2
abundance: -
j_gene: TRBJ2-3
CDR3nt: TGTGCCAGTAGTATCGCGGGGGGCACAGATACGCAGTATTTT
CDR3aa: CASSIAGGTDTQYF

v_gene: TRBV7-8
d_gene: -
abundance: -
j_gene: TRBJ2-7
CDR3nt: TGTGCCAGCAGCTTAAAAGAGGGTCGCTACGAGCAGTACTTC
CDR3aa: CASSLKEGRYEQYF

v_gene: TRBV12-3/TRBV12-4
d_gene: -
abundance: -
j_gene: TRBJ2-7
CDR3nt: TGTGCCAGCATGGATACTAGCCGCGCCGAGCAGTACTTC
CDR3aa: CASMDTSRAEQYF

v_gene: TRBV3-1/TRBV3-2
d_gene: TRBD1
abundance: few
j_gene: TRBJ1-5
CDR3nt: TGTGCCAGCAGCCAAGACACCACAGGGGGCGATCAGCCCCAGCATTTT
CDR3aa: CASSQDTTGGDQPQHF

v_gene: TRBV6-6
d_gene: TRBD2
abundance: -
j_gene: TRBJ2-5
CDR3nt: TGTGCCAGCAGTCGACTAGCGGGAGATGCTGAGACCCAGTACTTC
CDR3aa: CASSRLAGDAETQYF

v_gene: TRBV12-5
d_gene: TRBD1
abundance: -
j_gene: TRBJ1-1
CDR3nt: TGTGCTAGTGGGACAGGGGTGAACACTGAAGCTTTCTTT
CDR3aa: CASGTGVNTEAFF

v_gene: TRBV2
d_gene: -
abundance: once
j_gene: TRBJ2-7
CDR3nt: TGTGCCAGTCGCATTAATTCCGGGCCTTCCTACGAGCAGTACTTC
CDR3aa: CASRINSGPSYEQYF

v_gene: TRBV4-1
d_gene: -
abundance: few
j_gene: TRBJ1-4
CDR3nt: TGCGCCAGCAGCCAAGGTCGACGGGACGAAAAACTGTTTTTT
CDR3aa: CASSQGRRDEKLFF

v_gene: TRBV6-6
d_gene: TRBD1
abundance: -
j_gene: TRBJ2-5
CDR3nt: TGTGCCAGCAGTCCAGGGACAGGGGCGGAGACCCAGTACTTC
CDR3aa: CASSPGTGAETQYF

v_gene: TRBV21-1
d_gene: -
abundance: -
j_gene: TRBJ2-7
CDR3nt: TGTGCCATCTACCTTGGGGGACTAGCGGAATACGAGCAGTACTTC
CDR3aa: CAIYLGGLAEYEQYF

v_gene: TRBV18
d_gene: TRBD2
abundance: -
j_gene: TRBJ2-1
CDR3nt: TGTGCCAGCTCACCCTTGGGAGGGTTAGGGAATGAGCAGTTCTTC
CDR3aa: CASSPLGGLGNEQFF

v_gene: TRBV19
d_gene: -
abundance: -
j_gene: TRBJ1-4
CDR3nt: TGTGCCAGTAGTATAGGAAGGTTAACTAATGAAAAACTGTTTTTT
CDR3aa: CASSIGRLTNEKLFF

v_gene: TRBV7-2
d_gene: -
abundance: once
j_gene: TRBJ2-3
CDR3nt: TGTGCCAGCAGCTTTAATTCAGGGCGTGGGGATACGCAGTATTTT
CDR3aa: CASSFNSGRGDTQYF

v_gene: TRBV2
d_gene: -
abundance: -
j_gene: TRBJ1-5
CDR3nt: TGTGCCAGCAGTGGGTTGCGGGCCTATCAGCCCCAGCATTTT
CDR3aa: CASSGLRAYQPQHF

v_gene: TRBV6-2/TRBV6-3
d_gene: TRBD1
abundance: few
j_gene: TRBJ1-6
CDR3nt: TGTGCCAGCAGTTACATGGGACAGGGGAATTCACCCCTCCACTTT
CDR3aa: CASSYMGQGNSPLHF

v_gene: TRBV4-2
d_gene: -
abundance: -
j_gene: TRBJ2-5
CDR3nt: TGTGCCAGCAGCCGAGAACGGGGTGCGGAGACCCAGTACTTC
CDR3aa: CASSRERGAETQYF

v_gene: TRBV12-3/TRBV12-4
d_gene: -
abundance: -
j_gene: TRBJ2-7
CDR3nt: TGTGCCAGCAGGGAGGAGGGACGCGAGCAGTACTTC
CDR3aa: CASREEGREQYF

v_gene: TRBV12-5
d_gene: TRBD2
abundance: -
j_gene: TRBJ2-2
CDR3nt: TGTGCTAGTGGTTTGCCTAGCGGGAGGGAGACCGGGGAGCTGTTTTTT
CDR3aa: CASGLPSGRETGELFF

v_gene: TRBV14
d_gene: -
abundance: -
j_gene: TRBJ2-6
CDR3nt: TGTGCCAGCAGCCAATTTCAACGGAGCCCAAGAGCTGGGGCCAACGTCCTGACTTTC
CDR3aa: CASSQFQRSPRAGANVLTF

v_gene: TRBV27
d_gene: -
abundance: -
j_gene: TRBJ1-2
CDR3nt: TGTGCCAGCAGTTTAGGTATAGGGGGGACCTATGGCTACACCTTC
CDR3aa: CASSLGIGGTYGYTF

v_gene: TRBV2
d_gene: TRBD2
abundance: -
j_gene: TRBJ2-1
CDR3nt: TGTGCCAGCAGTGAAGCGCTTAGCGGGGGGGCTAACAATGGTTGGCAGTTCTTC
CDR3aa: CASSEALSGGANNGWQFF

v_gene: TRBV7-2
d_gene: -
abundance: -
j_gene: TRBJ2-6
CDR3nt: TGTGCCAGCAGCTTAGCGGTCTTCAGGTCGGCTGGGGCCAACGTCCTGACTTTC
CDR3aa: CASSLAVFRSAGANVLTF

v_gene: TRBV4-1
d_gene: -
abundance: -
j_gene: TRBJ1-3
CDR3nt: TGCGCCAGCCGGCCGGGGTTTCGGTCTGGAAACACCATATATTTT
CDR3aa: CASRPGFRSGNTIYF

v_gene: TRBV6-5
d_gene: -
abundance: -
j_gene: TRBJ1-5
CDR3nt: TGTGCCAGCAGCAGACAGGACAATAGCAATCAGCCCCAGCATTTT
CDR3aa: CASSRQDNSNQPQHF